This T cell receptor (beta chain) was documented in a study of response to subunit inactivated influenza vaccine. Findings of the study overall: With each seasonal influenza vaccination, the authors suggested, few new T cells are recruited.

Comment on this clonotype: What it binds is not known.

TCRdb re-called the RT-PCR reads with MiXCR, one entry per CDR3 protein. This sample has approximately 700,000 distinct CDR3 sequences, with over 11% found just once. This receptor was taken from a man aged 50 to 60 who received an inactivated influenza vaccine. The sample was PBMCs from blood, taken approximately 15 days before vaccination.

CDR3 in amino acids: CASSLRQILPQYF. The CDR3 coding sequence is TGTGCCAGCAGTTTGAGACAAATCCTACCGCAGTACTTC. V usage is TRBV28 and J usage is TRBJ2-7; no definite D call. The germline V gene encodes CDR1 MDHEN and CDR2 SYDVKM. The CDR3 spans 13 residues. V was cut by 3 bases and J by 9 bases, with 15 bases left in between. The complete variable domain, with remaining parts taken from reference TRBV28 and TRBJ2-7, reads DVKVTQSSRYLVKRTGEKVFLECVQDMDHENMFWYRQDPGLGLRLIYFSYDVKMKEKGDIPEGYSVSREKKERFSLILESASTNQTSMYLCASSLRQILPQYFGPGTRLTVT.